This T cell receptor (beta chain) stems from a study of control samples from healthy donors and cancer patients. Trimming shortened V by 6 bases and J by 0 bases, and 11 bases separated the two germline ends. Per the germline V gene, CDR1 is SNHLY and CDR2 is FYNNEI. The length of the CDR3 is 15 residues. Repertoires were generated with immunoSEQ multiplex PCR, while TCRdb's copy carries only in-frame clones and drops some. This table has fewer than 200,000 clones, over 85% appearing once. The chain links TRBV2 to TRBJ1-4; the D gene is possibly TRBD1 (5 bases). The sample taken for sequencing was blood. The TCR sequence derives from a woman in her fifties or sixties in good health. This CDR3 reads CASSGTAATNEKLFF. In DNA, the CDR3 is TGTGCCAGCAGCGGGACGGCGGCAACTAATGAAAAACTGTTTTTT.